This is a list of T cell receptor beta chains from one sample in a study of cytomegalovirus exposure and HLA in healthy donors. Only in-frame clones appear in the TCRdb table, and some are missing; sequencing was by immunoSEQ multiplex PCR. The table shows 200,000 to 250,000 clones, with about 85% occurring only once. Sample: PBMCs. The receptors were gathered from a girl under 10 years old in good health and CMV-seronegative. The CDR3 runs from the conserved cysteine through the conserved F or W. D genes are given only for firm matches. Not all rows give a size; the values are once, few, many and, for expanded clones, a class.

CDR3aa,CDR3nt,abundance,d_gene,j_gene,v_gene
CASSLDTGTREQFF,TGTGCCAGCAGCTTAGATACTGGGACTCGTGAGCAGTTCTTC,-,-,TRBJ2-1,TRBV11-3
CASSLGPGQNQPQHF,TGTGCCAGCAGCTTGGGCCCAGGGCAAAATCAGCCCCAGCATTTT,-,-,TRBJ1-5,TRBV5-6
CASSLPGQSNQPQHF,TGTGCCAGCAGCTTACCGGGACAGAGCAATCAGCCCCAGCATTTT,-,TRBD1,TRBJ1-5,TRBV7-8
CASSPLNIAGVKYEQYF,TGTGCCAGCAGCCCACTTAACATAGCGGGAGTAAAGTACGAGCAGTACTTC,-,TRBD2,TRBJ2-7,TRBV14
CASSLAQGEGGELFF,TGTGCCAGCAGCTTGGCACAGGGAGAAGGCGGGGAGCTGTTTTTT,-,-,TRBJ2-2,TRBV5-6
CASRREVQNEQFF,TGTGCCAGCAGGCGGGAGGTCCAGAATGAGCAGTTCTTC,-,TRBD2,TRBJ2-1,TRBV2
CASSLAGGTSLDTQYF,TGTGCCAGCAGCCTAGCGGGGGGGACCAGTTTAGATACGCAGTATTTT,-,TRBD2,TRBJ2-3,TRBV7-3
CASSDSRLAHSYEQYF,TGTGCCAGCAGTGACTCGAGGCTAGCGCACTCCTACGAGCAGTACTTC,once,-,TRBJ2-7,TRBV6-4
CASSRDRRYEQYF,TGTGCCAGCAGTAGAGACAGGAGGTACGAGCAGTACTTC,-,-,TRBJ2-7,TRBV6-5
CASSLAHGNQPQHF,TGTGCCAGCAGCTTAGCCCACGGGAATCAGCCCCAGCATTTT,-,-,TRBJ1-5,TRBV7-9
CASSLLGDYEQYF,TGTGCCAGCAGTTTACTAGGGGACTACGAGCAGTACTTC,once,-,TRBJ2-7,TRBV27
CASSEREGPYEQYF,TGTGCCAGCAGTGAGCGGGAGGGCCCCTACGAGCAGTACTTC,-,TRBD2,TRBJ2-7,TRBV2
CATSGSRVETQYF,TGTGCCACTAGCGGGAGTAGGGTAGAGACCCAGTACTTC,-,TRBD2,TRBJ2-5,TRBV19
CASSGLNTRSGNTIYF,TGTGCCAGCAGTGGCCTTAATACACGCTCTGGAAACACCATATATTTT,few,-,TRBJ1-3,TRBV25-1
CASSLGGRQGATEAFF,TGTGCCAGCAGCCTGGGGGGGAGACAGGGGGCCACTGAAGCTTTCTTT,-,TRBD1,TRBJ1-1,TRBV5-4
CASSDRTEAFF,TGTGCCAGCAGTGACCGCACAGAAGCTTTCTTT,-,-,TRBJ1-1,TRBV6-4
CATSTTGWDTEAFF,TGTGCCACCAGCACTACAGGGTGGGACACTGAAGCTTTCTTT,-,-,TRBJ1-1,TRBV15
CATSTLTSLQGTDTQYF,TGTGCCACCAGCACTCTGACTAGCCTCCAGGGGACAGATACGCAGTATTTT,-,-,TRBJ2-3,TRBV15
CAWSVGAGGQSYNEQFF,TGTGCCTGGAGTGTAGGAGCGGGAGGCCAAAGTTACAATGAGCAGTTCTTC,few,TRBD2,TRBJ2-1,TRBV30
CASSYSSGGETQYF,TGTGCCAGCAGTTACTCGAGCGGGGGAGAGACCCAGTACTTC,-,TRBD2,TRBJ2-5,TRBV6-5
CASSKAGLCGYTF,TGTGCCAGCAGCAAAGCGGGCCTATGTGGCTACACCTTC,-,-,TRBJ1-2,TRBV21-1
CASSHEAASSQWETQYF,TGTGCCAGCAGCCACGAGGCGGCTAGCAGTCAGTGGGAGACCCAGTACTTC,-,-,TRBJ2-5,TRBV4-2
CATKPGLAAEQYF,TGTGCCACAAAACCGGGACTAGCCGCCGAGCAGTACTTC,-,TRBD2,TRBJ2-7,TRBV2
CASMGTVTEAFF,TGTGCCAGCATGGGGACAGTCACTGAAGCTTTCTTT,-,TRBD1,TRBJ1-1,TRBV2
CASSDRTGQNTEAFF,TGTGCCAGCAGTGACCGGACAGGGCAGAACACTGAAGCTTTCTTT,-,TRBD1,TRBJ1-1,TRBV2
CASSSTNYGYTF,TGTGCCAGCAGCTCAACTAACTATGGCTACACCTTC,-,-,TRBJ1-2,TRBV11-2
CASSQDVGGMSAFF,TGCGCCAGCAGCCAAGACGTAGGGGGAATGTCAGCTTTCTTT,-,-,TRBJ1-1,TRBV4-1
CASRASGGSSYEQYF,TGTGCCAGCAGGGCTAGCGGGGGCAGCTCCTACGAGCAGTACTTC,-,TRBD2,TRBJ2-7,TRBV6-5
CASSIAQGLVETQYF,TGTGCCAGTAGTATCGCACAGGGATTAGTAGAGACCCAGTACTTC,-,-,TRBJ2-5,TRBV19
CSVEAGIAYGYTF,TGCAGCGTTGAGGCAGGGATCGCCTATGGCTACACCTTC,many,-,TRBJ1-2,TRBV29-1
CASSVGQGGTYEQYF,TGTGCCAGCAGCGTAGGACAGGGCGGGACCTACGAGCAGTACTTC,-,TRBD1,TRBJ2-7,TRBV5-5
CASSLASTGPYEQYF,TGTGCCAGCAGCTTAGCGTCAACAGGTCCCTACGAGCAGTACTTC,-,-,TRBJ2-7,TRBV7-6
CASSRQGSMNTEAFF,TGTGCCAGCAGTAGACAGGGGAGTATGAACACTGAAGCTTTCTTT,-,TRBD1,TRBJ1-1,TRBV2
CASSPNGAGAQETQYF,TGTGCCAGCAGCCCGAACGGGGCGGGGGCCCAAGAGACCCAGTACTTC,-,-,TRBJ2-5,TRBV7-3
CASSNSGGASDTQYF,TGTGCCAGCAGCAATAGCGGGGGGGCCTCAGATACGCAGTATTTT,-,TRBD2,TRBJ2-3,TRBV7-8
CASSRAAPDRENTEAFF,TGTGCCAGCAGCCGGGCGGCCCCGGACAGGGAGAACACTGAAGCTTTCTTT,once,TRBD1,TRBJ1-1,TRBV7-9
CASSRPPYEQYF,TGTGCCAGCAGCCGTCCTCCCTACGAGCAGTACTTC,few,-,TRBJ2-7,TRBV6-5
CASNRDGGANVLTF,TGTGCCAGCAATCGGGATGGTGGGGCCAACGTCCTGACTTTC,-,-,TRBJ2-6,TRBV6-1
CASSEGDRATYEQYF,TGTGCCAGCAGTGAAGGGGACAGGGCCACCTACGAGCAGTACTTC,once,TRBD1,TRBJ2-7,TRBV6-1
CSVSGQSNGYTF,TGCAGCGTTTCCGGACAGAGTAATGGCTACACCTTC,-,-,TRBJ1-2,TRBV29-1
CASSGSRGSFVYEQYF,TGTGCCAGCAGTGGGTCGCGGGGTTCATTCGTTTACGAGCAGTACTTC,-,-,TRBJ2-7,TRBV6-1
CASSFEGAIQETQYF,TGTGCCAGCAGCTTCGAGGGCGCGATTCAAGAGACCCAGTACTTC,-,-,TRBJ2-5,TRBV11-1
CSSSPWTGDTEAFF,TGTTCCAGCAGCCCTTGGACAGGGGACACTGAAGCTTTCTTT,-,TRBD1,TRBJ1-1,TRBV7-9
CASSYSGLRGGTEAFF,TGTGCCAGCAGTTACTCGGGACTCCGGGGAGGGACTGAAGCTTTCTTT,-,-,TRBJ1-1,TRBV6-5
CASSEASPGSTDTQYF,TGTGCCAGCAGTGAAGCGTCTCCCGGGAGCACAGATACGCAGTATTTT,-,-,TRBJ2-3,TRBV6-1
CASSLTSANTGELFF,TGTGCCAGCAGCTTGACTAGCGCGAACACCGGGGAGCTGTTTTTT,-,TRBD2,TRBJ2-2,TRBV7-9
CASSKGQNYEQYF,TGTGCCAGCAGCAAGGGACAGAACTACGAGCAGTACTTC,-,TRBD1,TRBJ2-7,TRBV5-4